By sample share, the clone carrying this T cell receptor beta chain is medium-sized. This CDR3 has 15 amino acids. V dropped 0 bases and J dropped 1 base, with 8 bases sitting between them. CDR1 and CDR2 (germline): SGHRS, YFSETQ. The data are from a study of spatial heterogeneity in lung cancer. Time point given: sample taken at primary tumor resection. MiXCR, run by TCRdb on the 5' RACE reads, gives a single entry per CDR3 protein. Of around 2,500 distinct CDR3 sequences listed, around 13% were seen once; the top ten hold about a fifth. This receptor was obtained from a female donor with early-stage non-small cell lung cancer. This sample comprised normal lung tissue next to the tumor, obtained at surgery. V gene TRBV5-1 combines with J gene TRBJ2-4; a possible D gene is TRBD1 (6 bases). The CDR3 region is CASSLEQGAKNIQYF. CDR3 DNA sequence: TGCGCCAGCAGCTTGGAGCAGGGGGCCAAAAACATTCAGTACTTC.